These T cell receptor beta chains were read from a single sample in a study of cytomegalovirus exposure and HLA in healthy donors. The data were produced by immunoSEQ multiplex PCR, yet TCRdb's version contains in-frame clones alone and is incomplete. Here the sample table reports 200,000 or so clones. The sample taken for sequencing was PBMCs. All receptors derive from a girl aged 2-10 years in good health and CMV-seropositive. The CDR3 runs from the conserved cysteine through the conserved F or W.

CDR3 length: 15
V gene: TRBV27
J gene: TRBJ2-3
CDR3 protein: CASSPRAGGTDTQYF

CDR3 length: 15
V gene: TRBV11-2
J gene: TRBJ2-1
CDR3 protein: CASSPRSQGWDEQFF

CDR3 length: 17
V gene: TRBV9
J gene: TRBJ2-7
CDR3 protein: CASSVGLGTSGNYEQYF

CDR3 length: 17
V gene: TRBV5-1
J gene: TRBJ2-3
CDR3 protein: CASSLAGVSDSTDTQYF

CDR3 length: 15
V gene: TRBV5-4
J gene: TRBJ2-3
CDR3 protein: CASSLDLAGGNTQYF

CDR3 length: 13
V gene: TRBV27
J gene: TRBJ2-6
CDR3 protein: CASSFLGANVLTF

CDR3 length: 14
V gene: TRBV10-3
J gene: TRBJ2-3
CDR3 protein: CAISELRAEDTQYF

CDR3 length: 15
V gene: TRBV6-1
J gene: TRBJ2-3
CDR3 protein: CASSEQGSSTDTQYF

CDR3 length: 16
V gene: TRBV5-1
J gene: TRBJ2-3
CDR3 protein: CASSGQGAPRTDTQYF

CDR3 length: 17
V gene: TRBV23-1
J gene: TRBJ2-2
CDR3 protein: CASSQERRPSTTGELFF

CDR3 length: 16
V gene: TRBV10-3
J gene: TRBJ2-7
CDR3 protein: CATSDGSGTVIYEQYF

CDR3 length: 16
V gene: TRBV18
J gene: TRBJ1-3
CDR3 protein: CASSRGTAGSGNTIYF

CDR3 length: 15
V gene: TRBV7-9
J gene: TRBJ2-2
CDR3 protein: CASSLRDRNTGELFF

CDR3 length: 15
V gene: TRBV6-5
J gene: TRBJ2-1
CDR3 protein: CASSPSGSSYNEQFF

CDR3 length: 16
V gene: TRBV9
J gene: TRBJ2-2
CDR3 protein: CASSASGGSDTGELFF

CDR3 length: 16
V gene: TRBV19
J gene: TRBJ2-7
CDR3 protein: CASSIVLAGGSYEQYF

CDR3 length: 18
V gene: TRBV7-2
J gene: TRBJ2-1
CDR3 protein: CASSLVPLSSGRINEQFF

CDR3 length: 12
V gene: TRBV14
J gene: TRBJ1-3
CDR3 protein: CASAGSGNTIYF

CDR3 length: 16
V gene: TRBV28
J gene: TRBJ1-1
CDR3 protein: CASSPYQGAIGTEAFF

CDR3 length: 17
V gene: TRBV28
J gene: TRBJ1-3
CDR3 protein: CASSLSVGGGGADTIYF

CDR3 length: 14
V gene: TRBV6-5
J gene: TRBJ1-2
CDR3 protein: CASSSRQGEYGYTF

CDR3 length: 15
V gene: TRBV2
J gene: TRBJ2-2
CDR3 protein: CASLLAGLNTGELFF

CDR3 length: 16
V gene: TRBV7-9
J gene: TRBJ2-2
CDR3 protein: CASSLEAGGNTGELFF

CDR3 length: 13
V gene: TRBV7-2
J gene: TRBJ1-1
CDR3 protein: CASSLVWNTEAFF

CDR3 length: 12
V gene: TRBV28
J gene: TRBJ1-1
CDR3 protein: CASSLLDEGTFF

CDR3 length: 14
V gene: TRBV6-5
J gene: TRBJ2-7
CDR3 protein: CASSYGGGAWEQYF

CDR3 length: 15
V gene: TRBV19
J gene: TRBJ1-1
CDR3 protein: CASSISAGAYTEAFF

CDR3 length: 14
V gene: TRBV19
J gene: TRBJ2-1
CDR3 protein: CASREVAGAREQFF

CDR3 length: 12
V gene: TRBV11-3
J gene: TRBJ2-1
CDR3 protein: CASSWTGGEQFF

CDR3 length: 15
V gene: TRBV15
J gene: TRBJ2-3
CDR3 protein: CATSRDGGNTDTQYF

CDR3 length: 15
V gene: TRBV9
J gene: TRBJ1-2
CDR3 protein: CASSVQTGVDYGYTF

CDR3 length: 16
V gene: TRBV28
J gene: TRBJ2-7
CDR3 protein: CASSLLASGTPYEQYF

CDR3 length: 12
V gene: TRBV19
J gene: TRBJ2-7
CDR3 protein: CASSSRAYEQYF

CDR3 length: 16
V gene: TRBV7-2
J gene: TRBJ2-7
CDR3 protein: CASSLSLPAGGAGQYF

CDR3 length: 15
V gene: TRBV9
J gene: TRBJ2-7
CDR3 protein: CASSPRGRGYYEQYF

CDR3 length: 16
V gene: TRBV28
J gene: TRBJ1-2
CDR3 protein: CASRFRVLGADYGYTF

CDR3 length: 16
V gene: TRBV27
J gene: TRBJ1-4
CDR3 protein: CASSLLPGGRREKLFF

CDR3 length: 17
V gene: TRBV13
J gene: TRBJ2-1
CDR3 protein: CASSNVGGQGVYNEQFF

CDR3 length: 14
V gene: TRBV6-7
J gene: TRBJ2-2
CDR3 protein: CASIGQRTTGELFF

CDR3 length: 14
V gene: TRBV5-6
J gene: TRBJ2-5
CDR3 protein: CASSLGVLAGTQYF

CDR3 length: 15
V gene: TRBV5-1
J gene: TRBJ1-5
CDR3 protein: CASSLAGDSNQPQHF

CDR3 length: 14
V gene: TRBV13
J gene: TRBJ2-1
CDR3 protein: CASTGTSAVNEQFF

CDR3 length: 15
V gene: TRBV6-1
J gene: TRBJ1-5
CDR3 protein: CASSGSGENNQPQHF

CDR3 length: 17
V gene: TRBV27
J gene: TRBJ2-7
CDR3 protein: CASSPSGLTGHTYEQYF

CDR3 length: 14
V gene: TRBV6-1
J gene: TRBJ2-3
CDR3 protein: CASRGGLAINTQYF

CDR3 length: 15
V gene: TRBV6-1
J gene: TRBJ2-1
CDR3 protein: CASSWGSGGGNEQFF

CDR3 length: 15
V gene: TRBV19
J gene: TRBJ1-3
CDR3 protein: CASGNTGGSGNTIYF

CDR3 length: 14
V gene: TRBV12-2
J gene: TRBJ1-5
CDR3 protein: CASRSQQGDRPQHF

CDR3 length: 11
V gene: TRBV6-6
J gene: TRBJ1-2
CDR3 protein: CASSRGDGYTF

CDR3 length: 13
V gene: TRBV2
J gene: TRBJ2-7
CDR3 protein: CASSSQGPYEQYF

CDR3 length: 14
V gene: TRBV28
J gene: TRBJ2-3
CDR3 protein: CATIGQVSTDTQYF

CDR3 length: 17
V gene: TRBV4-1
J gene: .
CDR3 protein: CASSHNKNAGGIYEQYF

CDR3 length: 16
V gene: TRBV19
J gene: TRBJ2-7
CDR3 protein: CASTGPGLAETYEQYF

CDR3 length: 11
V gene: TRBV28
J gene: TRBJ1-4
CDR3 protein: CASSYHEKLFF

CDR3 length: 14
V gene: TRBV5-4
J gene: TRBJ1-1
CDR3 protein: CASRTRDRSSEAFF